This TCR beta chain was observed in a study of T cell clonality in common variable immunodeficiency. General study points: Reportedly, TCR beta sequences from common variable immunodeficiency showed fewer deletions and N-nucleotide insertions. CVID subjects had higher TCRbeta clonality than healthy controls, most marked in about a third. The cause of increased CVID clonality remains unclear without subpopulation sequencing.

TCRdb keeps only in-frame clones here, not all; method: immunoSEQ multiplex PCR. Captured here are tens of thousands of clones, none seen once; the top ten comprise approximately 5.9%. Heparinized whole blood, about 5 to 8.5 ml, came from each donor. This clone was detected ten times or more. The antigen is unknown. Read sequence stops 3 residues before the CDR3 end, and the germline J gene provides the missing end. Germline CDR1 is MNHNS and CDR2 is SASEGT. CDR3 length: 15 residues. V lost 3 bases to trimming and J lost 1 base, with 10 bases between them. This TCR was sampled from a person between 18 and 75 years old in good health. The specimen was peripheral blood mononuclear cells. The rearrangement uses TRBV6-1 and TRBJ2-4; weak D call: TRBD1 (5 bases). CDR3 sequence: CASSDRVTAKNIQYF. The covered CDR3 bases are TGTGCCAGCAGTGACAGGGTTACGGCCAAAAACATT.